This entry is about one T cell receptor (beta chain). What it recognizes is unknown. Trimming removed 6 bases at V and 3 bases at J, with 5 bases between. Germline V gene lookup returns CDR1 SGHTA and CDR2 FQGNSA. This CDR3 spans 11 amino acids. The data stem from a study of shared clonotypes between healthy human individuals. The study's findings and limits: Naive CD4 clonotypes overlapped across a handful of donors at approximately 5.3%.

It was at deep level that the assay was run. Per the authors' pipeline: From ImmunoSEQ came sequences covering only the junction and carrying no quality scores, so filtering differed. Sequencing used immunoSEQ multiplex PCR; TCRdb keeps in-frame clones, though not all of them. The V and J calls and clone size are taken from that table; D and trimming were inferred from the DNA. Of over a million clones in the sample, 98% were seen once. This rearrangement joins TRBV7-2 to TRBJ2-5, with unresolved D. The sequencing sample was made of naive CD4+ T cells sorted from blood. Stated subset: CD45RA+ positively selected. This TCR was sampled from a man between 25 and 39 years old in good health. CDR3 sequence: CASRTKETQYF. The CDR3 region has the DNA TGTGCCAGCAGGACCAAAGAGACCCAGTACTTC. The full variable domain, in which reference TRBV7-2 and TRBJ2-5 provide the parts outside the CDR3, is GAGVSQSPSNKVTEKGKDVELRCDPISGHTALYWYRQSLGQGLEFLIYFQGNSAPDKSGLPSDRFSAERTGGSVSTLTIQRTQQEDSAVYLCASRTKETQYFGPGTRLLVL.